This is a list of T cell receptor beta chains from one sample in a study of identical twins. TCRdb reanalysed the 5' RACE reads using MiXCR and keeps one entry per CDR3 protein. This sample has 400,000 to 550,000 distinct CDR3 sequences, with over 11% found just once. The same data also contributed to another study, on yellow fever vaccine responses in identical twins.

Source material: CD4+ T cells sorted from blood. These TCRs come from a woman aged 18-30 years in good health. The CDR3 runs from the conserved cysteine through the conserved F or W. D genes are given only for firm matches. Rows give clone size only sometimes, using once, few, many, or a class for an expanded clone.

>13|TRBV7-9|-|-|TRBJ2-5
TGTGCCAGCAGCACACCAATCCAAGAGACCCAGTACTTC
CASSTPIQETQYF
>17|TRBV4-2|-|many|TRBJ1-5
TGTGCCAGCAGCCAAGATGGGGGGGGGCCCAGCAATCAGCCCCAGCATTTT
CASSQDGGGPSNQPQHF
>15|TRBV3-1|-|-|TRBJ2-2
TGTGCCAGCAGCCAAGCTCTAGCTCGGACCGGGGAGCTGTTTTTT
CASSQALARTGELFF
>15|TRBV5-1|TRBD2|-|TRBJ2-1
TGCGCCAGCAGTCCGAGCGGGGGATCGAACAATGAGCAGTTCTTC
CASSPSGGSNNEQFF
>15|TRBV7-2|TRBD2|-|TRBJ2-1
TGTGCCAGCAGCCCCCAGCGGGAGTCTATCAATGAGCAGTTCTTC
CASSPQRESINEQFF
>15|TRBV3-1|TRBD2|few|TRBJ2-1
TGTGCCAGCAACCGTGGGACTAACTCCTACAATGAGCAGTTCTTC
CASNRGTNSYNEQFF
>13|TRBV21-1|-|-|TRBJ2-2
TGTGCCAGCAGCATATTCGACACCGGGGAGCTGTTTTTT
CASSIFDTGELFF
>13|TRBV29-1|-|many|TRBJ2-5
TGCAGCGTTACCCCACTCGGGTTGGAGACCCAGTACTTC
CSVTPLGLETQYF
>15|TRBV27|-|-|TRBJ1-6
TGTGCCAGCAGTTTACGGCGGGCGGATAATTCACCCCTCCACTTT
CASSLRRADNSPLHF
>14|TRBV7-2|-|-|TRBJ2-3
TGTGCCAGCAGGTCTCCGGCTAGCACAGATACGCAGTATTTT
CASRSPASTDTQYF
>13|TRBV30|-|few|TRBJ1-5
TGTGCCTGGAGTGCAGGGGCTTTGCAGCCCCAGCATTTT
CAWSAGALQPQHF
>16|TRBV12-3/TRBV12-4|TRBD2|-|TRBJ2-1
TGTGCCAGCAGCGGGACTAGCGGGACTGTATTGAATGAGCAGTTCTTC
CASSGTSGTVLNEQFF
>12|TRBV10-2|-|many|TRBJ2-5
TGCGCCAGCAGTGTCACCGAAGAGACCCAGTACTTC
CASSVTEETQYF
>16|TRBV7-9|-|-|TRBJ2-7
TGTGCCAGCAGCGTACTTTCCGGTGGCAGATCCTACGAGCAGTACTTC
CASSVLSGGRSYEQYF
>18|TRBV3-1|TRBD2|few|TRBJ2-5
TGTGCCAGCAGCCCTTATCTAGCGGGAGGGCCTTCGTCTGAGACCCAGTACTTC
CASSPYLAGGPSSETQYF
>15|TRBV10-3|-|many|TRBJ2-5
TGTGCCATCAGTGAGTCGAGGGGCCTGGGGGAGACCCAGTACTTC
CAISESRGLGETQYF